This record covers a single TCR beta chain. Its antigen is unknown. The data were taken from a study of cytomegalovirus exposure and HLA in healthy donors. Findings of the study overall: Later analysis placed DRB1 highest and HLA-C lowest in TCR association rates, which differed by HLA locus.

Germline V CDR1 and CDR2: LGHNA, YSLEER. V was clipped by 0 bases and J by 0 bases, with 5 bases between them. The CDR3 consists of 14 residues. The PCR used 60 Vbeta and 13 Jbeta primers. The repertoire was sequenced with immunoSEQ multiplex PCR; TCRdb's copy has only in-frame clones and lacks some. The sample lists 100,000 to 130,000 clones, approximately 79% occurring once. The V gene is TRBV4-3, the J gene TRBJ1-1; the D is unclear. Sequencing was done on a sample of PBMCs. The origin of this receptor is a man between 18 and 29 years old in good health and CMV-seronegative. The CDR3 region is CASSQDAVNTEAFF. CDR3 nucleotide sequence: TGCGCCAGCAGCCAAGATGCGGTGAACACTGAAGCTTTCTTT.